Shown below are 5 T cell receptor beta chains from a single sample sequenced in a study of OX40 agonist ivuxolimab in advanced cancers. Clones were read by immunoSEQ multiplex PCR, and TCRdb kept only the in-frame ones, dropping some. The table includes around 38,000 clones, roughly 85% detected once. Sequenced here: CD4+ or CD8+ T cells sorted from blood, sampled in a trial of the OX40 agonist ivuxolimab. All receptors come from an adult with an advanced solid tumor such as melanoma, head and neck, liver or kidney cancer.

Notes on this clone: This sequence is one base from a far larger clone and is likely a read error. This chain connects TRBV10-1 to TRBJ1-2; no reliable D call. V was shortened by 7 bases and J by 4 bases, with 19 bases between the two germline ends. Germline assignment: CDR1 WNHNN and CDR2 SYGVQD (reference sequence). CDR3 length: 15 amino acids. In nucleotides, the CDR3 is TGCGCCAGCACCTTGCGGGCAGAGCTCTTCTATGGCTACACCTTC. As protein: CASTLRAELFYGYTF.

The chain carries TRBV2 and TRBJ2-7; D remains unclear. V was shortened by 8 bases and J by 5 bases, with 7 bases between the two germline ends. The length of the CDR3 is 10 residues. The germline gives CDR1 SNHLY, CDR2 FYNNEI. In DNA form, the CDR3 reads TGTGCCAGCCAGACGGACGAGCAGTACTTC. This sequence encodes CASQTDEQYF.

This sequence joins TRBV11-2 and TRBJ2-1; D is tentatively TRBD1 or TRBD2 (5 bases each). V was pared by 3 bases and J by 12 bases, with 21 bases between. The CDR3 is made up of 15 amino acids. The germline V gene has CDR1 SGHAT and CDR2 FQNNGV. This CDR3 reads CASSFPGTPTGGQFF. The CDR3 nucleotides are TGTGCCAGCAGCTTTCCCGGGACCCCGACCGGCGGGCAGTTCTTC.

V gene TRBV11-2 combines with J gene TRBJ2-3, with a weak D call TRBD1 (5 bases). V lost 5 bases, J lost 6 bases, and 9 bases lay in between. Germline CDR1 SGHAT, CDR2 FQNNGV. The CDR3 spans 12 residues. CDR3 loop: CASSRRVDTQYF. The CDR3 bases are TGTGCCAGCAGCCGCAGGGTGGATACGCAGTATTTT.

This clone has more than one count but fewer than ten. The CDR3 coding sequence is TGTGCCAGCAGTTTGACTAGCGGGGGCCCTCGAGGGGAGCAGTACTTC. Its protein product is CASSLTSGGPRGEQYF. The V call is TRBV28, the J call TRBJ2-7; 12 bases line up with TRBD2. Looked up from germline, CDR1 is MDHEN and CDR2 is SYDVKM. The CDR3 has 16 residues. V lost 3 bases to trimming and J lost 7 bases; unmatched junction nucleotides: 10.